This T cell receptor beta chain was captured by sequencing in a study of T-cell reconstitution after alpha-beta-depleted transplantation in children (TCRdb year 2016). Regarding the research as a whole: The study quantitatively tracked T-cell immune reconstitution after TCRalphabeta/CD19-depleted allogeneic hematopoietic cell transplantation in children using TCR repertoire profiling. General study outcomes and caveats: Over subsequent months, a decline in hyperexpanded clone frequencies was noted, and after one year, T-cell counts and TCRbeta diversity were mostly ascribed to newly produced T cells. The high TCRbeta diversity at day 60 in some patients was ascribed to recipient T cells and intrathymic progenitors that had survived conditioning. About two months after transplant, the apparently early recovery of alphabetaT-cell counts reportedly depended on just several hundred clones that had expanded rapidly and came from non-depleted graft cells.

Deletion took 5 bases off V and 9 bases off J, with a span of 20 bases between the germline ends. The germline V gene supplies CDR1 SGHTA and CDR2 FQGTGA. The CDR3 holds 15 amino acids from the cysteine to the phenylalanine. Only the CDR3 DNA is retained, 45 bases long and in frame from the first base. The table lists this clonotype with a few counts. Its binding antigen is unknown. The input lacks base qualities; no much larger clone sits a single base away. Library generation was performed with PCR. Instrument used: Illumina HiSeq 2500. To normalize quantification of the TCRbeta repertoire, the TCR libraries were built with molecular barcoding that relied on unique molecular identifiers. TCRdb itself trimmed the public reads at Q25 with fastp, ran MiXCR and retained productive beta chains. Every CDR3 protein is listed once, alongside the most common genes and DNA of its rows. The sample data list about 830,000 distinct CDR3 sequences, and about 16% of these were observed just once. About 5% of the sample comes from the top ten.

What this sample's treatment or condition label stands for: allogeneic hematopoietic cell transplantation with graft depleted of TCRalphabeta T cells and CD19 B cells. The transplant recipients were children given TCRalphabeta/CD19-depleted allogeneic hematopoietic cell grafts. This specimen was PBMCs, mostly from graft donor cells, taken 360 days after TCRalphabeta/CD19-depleted stem cell transplant. This sequence was found in a male patient younger than 18 who had a stem cell transplant for acute lymphoblastic leukemia, so the T cells may come from the graft donor. In this chain, TRBV7-3 is recombined with TRBJ2-1; the D element might be TRBD1 or TRBD2, as each aligns at 5 bases. The DNA sequence is TGTGCCAGCAGCCCCAGGGTAACATTTGAGGGTGAGCAGTTCTTC. Its protein reads: CASSPRVTFEGEQFF.